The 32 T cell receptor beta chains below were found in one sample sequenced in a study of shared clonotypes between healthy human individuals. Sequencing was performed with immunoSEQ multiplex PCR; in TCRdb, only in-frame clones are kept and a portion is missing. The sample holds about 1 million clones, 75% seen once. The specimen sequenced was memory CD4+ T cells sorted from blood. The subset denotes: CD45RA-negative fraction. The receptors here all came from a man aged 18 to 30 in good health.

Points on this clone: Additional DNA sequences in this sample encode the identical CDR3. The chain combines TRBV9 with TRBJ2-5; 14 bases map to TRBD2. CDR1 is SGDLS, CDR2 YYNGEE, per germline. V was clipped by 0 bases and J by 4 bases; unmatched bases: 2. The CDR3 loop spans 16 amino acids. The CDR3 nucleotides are TGTGCCAGCAGCGTAGGGGGACTAGCGGGAGTAGAGACCCAGTACTTC. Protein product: CASSVGGLAGVETQYF.

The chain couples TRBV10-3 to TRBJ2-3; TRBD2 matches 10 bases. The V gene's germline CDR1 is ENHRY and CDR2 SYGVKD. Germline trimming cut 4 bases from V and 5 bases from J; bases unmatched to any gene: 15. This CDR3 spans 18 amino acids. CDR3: CAISGLAGVWFSGDTQYF. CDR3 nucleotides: TGTGCCATCAGTGGTCTAGCGGGAGTATGGTTTAGTGGAGATACGCAGTATTTT.

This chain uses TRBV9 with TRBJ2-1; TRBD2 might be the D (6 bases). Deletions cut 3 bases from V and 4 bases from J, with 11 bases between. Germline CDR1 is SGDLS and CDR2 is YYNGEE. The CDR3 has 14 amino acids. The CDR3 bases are TGTGCCAGCAGCGCCCCCGGGAGTTACAATGAGCAGTTCTTC. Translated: CASSAPGSYNEQFF.

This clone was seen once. CDR3 amino acids: CASRRAGGSYNSPLHF. In DNA form, the CDR3 reads TGTGCCAGCAGGCGGGCCGGTGGCTCCTATAATTCACCCCTCCACTTT. V gene TRBV6-6 combines with J gene TRBJ1-6; no clear D. The V gene's germline CDR1 is MNHNY and CDR2 SVGAGI (reference sequence). The CDR3 is 16 amino acids. Trimming removed 6 bases at V and 0 bases at J, with 12 bases between.

The CDR3 region is CASTVSDLGNTIYF. The DNA of the CDR3 is TGTGCCAGTACAGTTTCGGACCTCGGAAACACCATATATTTT. This chain connects TRBV19 to TRBJ1-3, with D uncertain. This CDR3 is 14 amino acids long. Per germline, CDR1 LNHDA and CDR2 SQIVND (reference sequence). The V end lost 7 bases, the J end lost 4 bases, and 14 bases lay between the germline ends.

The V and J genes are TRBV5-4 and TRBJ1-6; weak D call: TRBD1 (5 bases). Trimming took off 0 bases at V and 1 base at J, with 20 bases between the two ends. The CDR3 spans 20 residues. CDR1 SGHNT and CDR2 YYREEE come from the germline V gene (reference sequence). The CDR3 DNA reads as TGTGCCAGCAGCTTGGTAAAGAGTTCGGGTAGGGGATCCTATAATTCACCCCTCCACTTT. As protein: CASSLVKSSGRGSYNSPLHF. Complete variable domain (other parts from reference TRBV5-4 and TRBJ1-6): ETGVTQSPTHLIKTRGQQVTLRCSSQSGHNTVSWYQQALGQGPQFIFQYYREEENGRGNFPPRFSGLQFPNYSSELNVNALELDDSALYLCASSLVKSSGRGSYNSPLHFGNGTRLTVT.

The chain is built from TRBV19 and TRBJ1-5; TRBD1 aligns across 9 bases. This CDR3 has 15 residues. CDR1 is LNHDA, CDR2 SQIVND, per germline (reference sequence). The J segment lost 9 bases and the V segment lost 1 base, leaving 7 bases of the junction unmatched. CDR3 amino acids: CASSIVGDREWPQHF. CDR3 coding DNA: TGTGCCAGTAGTATAGTGGGGGACAGGGAATGGCCCCAGCATTTT.

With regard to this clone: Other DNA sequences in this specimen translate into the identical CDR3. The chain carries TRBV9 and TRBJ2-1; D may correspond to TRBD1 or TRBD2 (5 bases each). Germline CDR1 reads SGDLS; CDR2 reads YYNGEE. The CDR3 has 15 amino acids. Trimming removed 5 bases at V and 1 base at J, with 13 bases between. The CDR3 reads CASSARDRSYNEQFF. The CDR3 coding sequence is TGTGCCAGCAGTGCCCGGGACCGATCCTACAATGAGCAGTTCTTC.

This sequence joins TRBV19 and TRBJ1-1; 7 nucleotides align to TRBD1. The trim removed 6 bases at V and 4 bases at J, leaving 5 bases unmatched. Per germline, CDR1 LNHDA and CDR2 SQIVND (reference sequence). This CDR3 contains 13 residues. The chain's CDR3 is CASRQGIGTEAFF. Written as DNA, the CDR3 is TGTGCCAGTAGACAGGGGATAGGCACTGAAGCTTTCTTT.

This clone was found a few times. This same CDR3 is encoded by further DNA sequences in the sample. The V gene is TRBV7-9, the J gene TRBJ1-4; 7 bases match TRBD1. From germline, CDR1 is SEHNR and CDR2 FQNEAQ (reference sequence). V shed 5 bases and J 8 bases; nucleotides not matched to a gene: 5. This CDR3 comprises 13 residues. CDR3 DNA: TGTGCCAGCAGCCGCGGGACAGACGAAAAACTGTTTTTT. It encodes CASSRGTDEKLFF.

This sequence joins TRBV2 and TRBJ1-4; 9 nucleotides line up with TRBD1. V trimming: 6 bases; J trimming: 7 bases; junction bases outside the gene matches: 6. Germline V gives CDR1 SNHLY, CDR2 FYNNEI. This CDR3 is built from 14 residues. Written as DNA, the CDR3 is TGTGCCAGCAGACCCCGGGACAGGGTTGAAAAACTGTTTTTT. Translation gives CASRPRDRVEKLFF.

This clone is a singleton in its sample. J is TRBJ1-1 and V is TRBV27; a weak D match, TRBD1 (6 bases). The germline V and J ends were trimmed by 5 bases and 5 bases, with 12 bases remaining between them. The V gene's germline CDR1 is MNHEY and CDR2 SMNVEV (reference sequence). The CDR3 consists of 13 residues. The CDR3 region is CASSAQGLTEAFF. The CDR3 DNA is TGTGCCAGCAGTGCCCAGGGGTTGACTGAAGCTTTCTTT.

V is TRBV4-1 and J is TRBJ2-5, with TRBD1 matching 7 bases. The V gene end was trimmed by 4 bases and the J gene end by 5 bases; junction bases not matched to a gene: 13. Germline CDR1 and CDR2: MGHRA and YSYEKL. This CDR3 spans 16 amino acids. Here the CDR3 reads CASSRPGTEYFETQYF. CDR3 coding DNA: TGCGCCAGCAGCCGCCCCGGGACAGAATATTTTGAGACCCAGTACTTC.

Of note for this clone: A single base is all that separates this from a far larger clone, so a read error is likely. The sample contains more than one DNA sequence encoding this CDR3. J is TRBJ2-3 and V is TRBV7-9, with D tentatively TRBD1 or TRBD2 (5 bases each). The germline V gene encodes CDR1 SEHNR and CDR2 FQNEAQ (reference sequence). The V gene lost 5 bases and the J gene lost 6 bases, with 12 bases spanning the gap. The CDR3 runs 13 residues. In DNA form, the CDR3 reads TGTGCCAGCAGCCCTAAGGGACCTGATACGCAGTATTTT. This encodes CASSPKGPDTQYF.

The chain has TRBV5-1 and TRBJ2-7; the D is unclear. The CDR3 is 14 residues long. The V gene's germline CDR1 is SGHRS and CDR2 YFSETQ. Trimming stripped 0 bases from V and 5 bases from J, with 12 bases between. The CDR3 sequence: CASSLGPNAHEQYF. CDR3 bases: TGCGCCAGCAGCTTGGGCCCAAATGCCCACGAGCAGTACTTC.

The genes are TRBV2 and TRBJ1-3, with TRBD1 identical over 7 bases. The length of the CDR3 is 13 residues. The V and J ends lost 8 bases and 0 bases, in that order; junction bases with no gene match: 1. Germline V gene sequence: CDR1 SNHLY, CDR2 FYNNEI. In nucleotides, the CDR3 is TGTGCCAGCCAGGGGGACTCTGGAAACACCATATATTTT. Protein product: CASQGDSGNTIYF.

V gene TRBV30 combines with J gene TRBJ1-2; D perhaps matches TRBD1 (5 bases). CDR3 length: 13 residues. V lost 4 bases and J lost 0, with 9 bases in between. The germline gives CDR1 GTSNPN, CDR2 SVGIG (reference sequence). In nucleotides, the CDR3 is TGTGCCTGGACATTCAGGGCTAACTATGGCTACACCTTC. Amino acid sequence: CAWTFRANYGYTF.

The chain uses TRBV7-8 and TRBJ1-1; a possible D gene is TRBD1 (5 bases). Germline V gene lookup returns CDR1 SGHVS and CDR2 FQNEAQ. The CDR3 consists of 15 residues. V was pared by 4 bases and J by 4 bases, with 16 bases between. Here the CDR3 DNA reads TGTGCCAGCAGCTCGGGGCGATGGATAACCACTGAAGCTTTCTTT. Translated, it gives CASSSGRWITTEAFF.

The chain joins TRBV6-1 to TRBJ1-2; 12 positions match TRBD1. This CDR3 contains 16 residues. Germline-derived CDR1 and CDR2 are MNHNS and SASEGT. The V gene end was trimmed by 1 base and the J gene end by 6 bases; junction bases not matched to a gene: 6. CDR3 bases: TGTGCCAGCAGTGAAGTACGGGACAGGGGGCGGAATGGCTACACCTTC. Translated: CASSEVRDRGRNGYTF.

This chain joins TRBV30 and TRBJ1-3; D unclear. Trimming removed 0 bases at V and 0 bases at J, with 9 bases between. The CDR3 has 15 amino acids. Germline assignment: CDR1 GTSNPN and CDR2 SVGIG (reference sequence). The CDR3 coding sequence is TGTGCCTGGAGTGTACCGAGGATCTCTGGAAACACCATATATTTT. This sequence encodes CAWSVPRISGNTIYF.

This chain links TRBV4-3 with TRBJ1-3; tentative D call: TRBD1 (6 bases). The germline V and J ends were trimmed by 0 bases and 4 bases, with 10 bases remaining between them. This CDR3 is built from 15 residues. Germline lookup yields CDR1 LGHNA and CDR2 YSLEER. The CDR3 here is CASSQEQGRGNTIYF. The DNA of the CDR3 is TGCGCCAGCAGCCAAGAACAGGGTAGGGGAAACACCATATATTTT.

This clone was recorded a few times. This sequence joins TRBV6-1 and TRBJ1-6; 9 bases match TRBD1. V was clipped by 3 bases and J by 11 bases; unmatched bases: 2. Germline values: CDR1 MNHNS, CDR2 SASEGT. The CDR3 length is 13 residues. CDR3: CASSETGGAPLHF. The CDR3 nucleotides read TGTGCCAGCAGTGAGACAGGGGGAGCACCCCTCCACTTT.

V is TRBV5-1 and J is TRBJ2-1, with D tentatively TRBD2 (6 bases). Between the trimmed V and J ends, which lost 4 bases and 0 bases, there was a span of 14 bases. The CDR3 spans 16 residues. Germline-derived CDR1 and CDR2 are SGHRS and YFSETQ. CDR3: CASSLLAVSSYNEQFF. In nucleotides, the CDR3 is TGCGCCAGCAGCCTATTAGCGGTCAGCTCCTACAATGAGCAGTTCTTC.

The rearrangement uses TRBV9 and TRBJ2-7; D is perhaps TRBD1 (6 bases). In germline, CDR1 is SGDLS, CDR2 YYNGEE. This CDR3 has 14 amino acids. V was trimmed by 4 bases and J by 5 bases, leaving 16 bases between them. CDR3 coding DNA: TGTGCCAGCAGCCCGACGGACAGTCCCCACGAGCAGTACTTC. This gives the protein CASSPTDSPHEQYF.

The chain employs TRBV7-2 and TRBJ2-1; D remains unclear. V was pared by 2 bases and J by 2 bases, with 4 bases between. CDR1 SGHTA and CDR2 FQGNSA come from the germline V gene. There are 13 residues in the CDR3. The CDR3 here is CASSLRPYNEQFF. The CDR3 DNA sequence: TGTGCCAGCAGCTTACGGCCCTACAATGAGCAGTTCTTC.

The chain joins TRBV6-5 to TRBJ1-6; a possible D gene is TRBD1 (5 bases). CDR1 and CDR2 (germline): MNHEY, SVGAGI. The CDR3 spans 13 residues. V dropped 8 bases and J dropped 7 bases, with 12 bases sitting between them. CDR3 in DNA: TGTGCCAGCGGGGGGGAAAACAATTCACCCCTCCACTTT. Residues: CASGGENNSPLHF.

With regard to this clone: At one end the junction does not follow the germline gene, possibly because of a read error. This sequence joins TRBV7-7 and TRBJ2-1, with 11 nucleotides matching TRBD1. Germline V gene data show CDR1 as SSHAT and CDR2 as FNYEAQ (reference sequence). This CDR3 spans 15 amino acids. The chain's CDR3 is CASSPGTGGYNEQFF. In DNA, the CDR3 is TGTGCTAGCAGCCCCGGGACAGGGGGCTACAATGAGCAGTTCTTC.

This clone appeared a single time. CDR3 sequence (DNA): TGCAGCGCTCTTCCCCAGCCCGGAGAAAAACTGTTTTTT. The encoded protein is CSALPQPGEKLFF. The J gene is TRBJ1-4, the V gene TRBV29-1; unclear D gene. CDR3 length: 13 residues. Germline CDR1 and CDR2: SQVTM and ANQGSEA. Trimming left V 7 bases short and J 8 bases short, with 17 bases between.

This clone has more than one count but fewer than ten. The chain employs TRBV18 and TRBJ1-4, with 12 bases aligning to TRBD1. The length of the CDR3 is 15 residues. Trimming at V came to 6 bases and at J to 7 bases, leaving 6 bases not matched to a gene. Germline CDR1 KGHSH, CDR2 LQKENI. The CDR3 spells CASSPGTGGSEKLFF. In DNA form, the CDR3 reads TGTGCCAGCTCCCCCGGGACAGGGGGCAGTGAAAAACTGTTTTTT.

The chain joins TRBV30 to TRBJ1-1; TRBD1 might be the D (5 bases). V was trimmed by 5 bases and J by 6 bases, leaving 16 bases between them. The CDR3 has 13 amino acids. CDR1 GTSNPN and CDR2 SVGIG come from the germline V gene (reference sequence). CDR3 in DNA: TGTGCCTGGGGGGGACCGGGGCCCTCTGAAGCTTTCTTT. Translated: CAWGGPGPSEAFF.

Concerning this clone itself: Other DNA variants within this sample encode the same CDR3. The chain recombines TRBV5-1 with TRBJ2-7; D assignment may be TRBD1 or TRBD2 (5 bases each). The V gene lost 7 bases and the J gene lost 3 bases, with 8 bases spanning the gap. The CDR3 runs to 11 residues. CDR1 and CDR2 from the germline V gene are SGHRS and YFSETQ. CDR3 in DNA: TGCGCCAGCCGTGGGGGCTACGAGCAGTACTTC. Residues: CASRGGYEQYF. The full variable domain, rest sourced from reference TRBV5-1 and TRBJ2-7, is KAGVTQTPRYLIKTRGQQVTLSCSPISGHRSVSWYQQTPGQGLQFLFEYFSETQRNKGNFPGRFSGRQFSNSRSEMNVSTLELGDSALYLCASRGGYEQYFGPGTRLTVT.

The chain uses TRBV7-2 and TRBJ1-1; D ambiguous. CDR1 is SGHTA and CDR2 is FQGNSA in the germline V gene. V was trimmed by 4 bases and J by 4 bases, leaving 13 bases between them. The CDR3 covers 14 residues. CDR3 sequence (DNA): TGTGCCAGCAGCTCGGCCTCCGGGAGCACTGAAGCTTTCTTT. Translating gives CASSSASGSTEAFF.